Shown below are 23 T cell receptor beta chains from a single sample sequenced in a study of T cells after yellow fever vaccination. Using its own MiXCR run on the 5' RACE reads, TCRdb lists one record per CDR3 protein. This table has around 350,000 distinct CDR3 sequences, more than 9% appearing once. Material: PBMCs, obtained on the day of the first yellow fever vaccination. Receptor source: a man between 18 and 35 years old who received the YFV17D yellow fever vaccine.

V gene TRBV7-3 combines with J gene TRBJ2-1; TRBD2 matches 9 bases. This CDR3 is 17 amino acids long. The germline V gene encodes CDR1 SGHTA and CDR2 FQGTGA. Trimming removed 5 bases from V and 2 bases from J; junction bases left unmatched: 10. Written as DNA, the CDR3 is TGTGCCAGCAGCGCACACTCTGAGCGGGGGGCCTACAATGAGCAGTTCTTC. Translated, it gives CASSAHSERGAYNEQFF. The variable domain in full, completed from reference TRBV7-3 and TRBJ2-1, reads GAGVSQTPSNKVTEKGKYVELRCDPISGHTALYWYRQSLGQGPEFLIYFQGTGAADDSGLPNDRFFAVRPEGSVSTLKIQRTERGDSAVYLCASSAHSERGAYNEQFFGPGTRLTVL.

This clonotype was seen only a few times. The chain is built from TRBV18 and TRBJ2-1; TRBD1 or TRBD2 may be the D gene (5 bases each). The CDR3 extends over 14 amino acids. Trimming removed 3 bases from V and 4 bases from J, with 10 bases in between. The germline CDR1 and CDR2 sequences are KGHSH and LQKENI. The CDR3 nucleotides are TGTGCCAGCTCACCGACCGGGGCTTACAATGAGCAGTTCTTC. This sequence encodes CASSPTGAYNEQFF.

This clonotype showed up just a few times. The chain employs TRBV5-1 and TRBJ2-7; 7 bases are a match to TRBD1. The CDR3 has 13 residues. Germline V gene data show CDR1 as SGHRS and CDR2 as YFSETQ. With V trimmed by 4 bases and J by 3 bases, 4 bases remained unmatched. The CDR3: CASSVQGHYEQYF. The CDR3 DNA follows: TGCGCCAGCAGCGTACAGGGGCACTACGAGCAGTACTTC.

Regarding this clonotype: Since the CDR3 does not end with the conserved phenylalanine or tryptophan, this likely comes from a read error. The chain combines TRBV20-1 with TRBJ1-5; D is perhaps TRBD1 (6 bases). Trimming pared 3 bases from V and 4 bases from J, leaving 10 bases between. CDR1 and CDR2 (germline): DFQATT, SNEGSKA (reference sequence). CDR3 size: 13 residues. The CDR3 nucleotides are TGCAGTGCTAGCGCCAGGGGAAATCAGCCCCAGCATTCT. Its protein is CSASARGNQPQHS.

This clonotype appeared a few times. The chain is built from TRBV27 and TRBJ2-3, with 13 bases that match TRBD2. J was trimmed by 6 bases and V by 3 bases; bases with no gene match: 6. The CDR3 has 16 residues. Germline V gene data show CDR1 as MNHEY and CDR2 as SMNVEV (reference sequence). CDR3 protein: CASSFLGTSGADTQYF. The CDR3 DNA sequence: TGTGCCAGCAGTTTCCTCGGGACTAGCGGGGCTGATACGCAGTATTTT.

This clonotype was seen only a few times. V gene TRBV4-2 combines with J gene TRBJ1-1, with D uncertain. CDR3 length equals 15 residues. Looked up from germline, CDR1 is LGHNA and CDR2 is YNFKEQ. V lost 1 base and J 1 base, leaving 10 bases between the germline ends. Written as DNA, the CDR3 is TGTGCCAGCAGCCAAGGAGTCAGGACGAACACTGAAGCTTTCTTT. This encodes CASSQGVRTNTEAFF.

This clonotype was observed a handful of times. The V gene is TRBV4-3, the J gene TRBJ1-1; 10 nucleotides line up with TRBD1. This CDR3 contains 15 residues. CDR1 is LGHNA and CDR2 is YSLEER in the germline V gene. The J segment lost 9 bases and the V segment lost 0 bases, leaving 7 bases of the junction unmatched. CDR3 sequence (DNA): TGCGCCAGCAGCCAAGAGGGGACAGGGGACGTAAAAGCTTTCTTT. Amino acid sequence: CASSQEGTGDVKAFF.

This clonotype was recorded a few times. The rearrangement joins TRBV11-1 to TRBJ1-2; 10 bases align to TRBD1. Germline V gene data show CDR1 as SGHAT and CDR2 as FQDESV (reference sequence). The ends lost 6 bases at V and 3 bases at J; junction bases unmatched: 19. The CDR3 spans 19 residues. The CDR3 DNA follows: TGTGCCAGCAGACCTCTCTTCGGGACAGGGGAGAAGGGCGACTATGGCTACACCTTC. It is translated as CASRPLFGTGEKGDYGYTF. Looking up the rest from reference TRBV11-1 and TRBJ1-2 gives the full variable domain: EAEVAQSPRYKITEKSQAVAFWCDPISGHATLYWYRQILGQGPELLVQFQDESVVDDSQLPKDRFSAERLKGVDSTLKIQPAELGDSAMYLCASRPLFGTGEKGDYGYTFGSGTRLTVV.

The gene calls are TRBV5-1 and TRBJ2-3; D is undetermined. The V end was cut by 4 bases, the J end by 4 bases, with 7 bases between. The germline V gene has CDR1 SGHRS and CDR2 YFSETQ. This CDR3 is 12 amino acids long. The CDR3 region is CASSVNADTQYF. CDR3 coding DNA: TGCGCCAGCAGCGTCAACGCAGATACGCAGTATTTT.

DNA for the CDR3: TGTGCCAGCAGTATACGGGTCACCACGGTCGTGGACACTGAAGCTTTCTTT. Protein: CASSIRVTTVVDTEAFF. J is TRBJ1-1 and V is TRBV11-2; D gene unclear. CDR1 is SGHAT and CDR2 is FQNNGV in the germline V gene. V was clipped by 6 bases and J by 3 bases, with 23 bases between them. The CDR3 contains 17 residues.

This rearrangement joins TRBV4-3 to TRBJ2-1; a possible D gene is TRBD2 (6 bases). The V gene's germline CDR1 is LGHNA and CDR2 YSLEER. Trimming left V 8 bases short and J 4 bases short, with 12 bases between. The CDR3 extends over 13 amino acids. The CDR3, as DNA: TGCGCCAGCTCGGGGGTACTATACAATGAGCAGTTCTTC. Its translation: CASSGVLYNEQFF.

The table lists this clonotype with a few counts. The chain couples TRBV18 to TRBJ2-7; D may be TRBD1 (5 bases). V gave up 6 bases and J gave up 0 bases, with 15 bases separating them. The CDR3 has 15 amino acids. Germline assignment: CDR1 KGHSH and CDR2 LQKENI. The DNA for the CDR3 is TGTGCCAGCTCTAGGGGCCCCCAGAGCTCCTACGAGCAGTACTTC. Translation: CASSRGPQSSYEQYF.

This clonotype was seen only a few times. V is TRBV6-1 and J is TRBJ1-2; 7 bases match TRBD1. Germline CDR1 and CDR2: MNHNS and SASEGT. This CDR3 region has 14 residues. The trim removed 6 bases at V and 4 bases at J, leaving 8 bases unmatched. The CDR3 spells CASRRRQGRYGYTF. The CDR3 DNA reads as TGTGCCAGCAGGCGGAGACAGGGCCGCTATGGCTACACCTTC.

The V call is TRBV29-1, the J call TRBJ2-2; no firm D call. The V and J ends lost 6 bases and 2 bases respectively, with 13 bases between them. The CDR3 runs to 14 residues. The V gene's germline CDR1 is SQVTM and CDR2 ANQGSEA. The DNA of the CDR3 is TGCAGCGTGATACGGAATAGAAACACCGGGGAGCTGTTTTTT. Encoded protein: CSVIRNRNTGELFF.

The sample holds a few counts of this clonotype. The CDR3 bases are TGTGCCAGCAGTTACTCGAGGGAAGTCACTGAAGCTTTCTTT. Its protein product is CASSYSREVTEAFF. This rearrangement joins TRBV6-5 to TRBJ1-1; the D is unclear. Trimming shortened V by 0 bases and J by 4 bases, and 9 bases separated the two germline ends. The length of the CDR3 is 14 residues. Looked up from germline, CDR1 is MNHEY and CDR2 is SVGAGI.

This chain joins TRBV12-3 or TRBV12-4 and TRBJ2-1; 12 bases are a match to TRBD2. V trimming: 6 bases; J trimming: 6 bases; junction bases outside the gene matches: 9. The CDR3 is 16 residues long. The CDR3 nucleotides read TGTGCCAGCAGGGACAGGCTAGCGGGGGGGCGCAATGAGCAGTTCTTC. Translating it yields CASRDRLAGGRNEQFF.

This clonotype turned up a few times. The chain joins TRBV6-1 to TRBJ1-6; D gene ambiguous. This CDR3 is built from 15 residues. Germline CDR1 reads MNHNS; CDR2 reads SASEGT. The V end was cut by 6 bases, the J end by 4 bases, with 13 bases between. The CDR3 DNA reads as TGTGCCAGCAGACCCGCAGGCGGATATAATTCACCCCTCCACTTT. Its translation is CASRPAGGYNSPLHF.

J is TRBJ1-6 and V is TRBV5-5, with TRBD1 as a possible D gene (6 bases). Trimming took off 0 bases at V and 8 bases at J, with 15 bases between the two ends. Per germline, CDR1 SGHKS and CDR2 YYEKEE (reference sequence). The CDR3 runs to 16 residues. CDR3 sequence (DNA): TGTGCCAGCAGCTTGGGTTCGGGACAAAACTATTCACCCCTCCACTTT. It is translated as CASSLGSGQNYSPLHF. Variable domain in full (rest from reference TRBV5-5 and TRBJ1-6): DAGVTQSPTHLIKTRGQQVTLRCSPISGHKSVSWYQQVLGQGPQFIFQYYEKEERGRGNFPDRFSARQFPNYSSELNVNALLLGDSALYLCASSLGSGQNYSPLHFGNGTRLTVT.

The V and J genes are TRBV20-1 and TRBJ2-1, with D uncertain. Per the germline V gene, CDR1 is DFQATT and CDR2 is SNEGSKA (reference sequence). This CDR3 spans 14 amino acids. Trimming cost V 6 bases and J 0 bases, with 12 bases left between them. The CDR3 nucleotides read TGCAGTGCCTCCCACTCCAGCTCCTACAATGAGCAGTTCTTC. Protein product: CSASHSSSYNEQFF.

The rearrangement uses TRBV7-8 and TRBJ2-2; either TRBD1 or TRBD2 may fit D (5 bases each). The length of the CDR3 is 16 residues. The V end was cut by 2 bases, the J end by 3 bases, with 13 bases between. Looked up from germline, CDR1 is SGHVS and CDR2 is FQNEAQ. CDR3 in amino acids: CASSLSGPGYTGELFF. The CDR3 DNA reads TGTGCCAGCAGCTTATCGGGGCCTGGATACACCGGGGAGCTGTTTTTT.

The rearrangement joins TRBV7-9 to TRBJ2-2, with 7 bases that match TRBD2. Trimming took 11 bases from V and 1 from J; bases not matched to a gene: 7. Germline CDR1 SEHNR, CDR2 FQNEAQ (reference sequence). The length of the CDR3 is 14 residues. CDR3 residues: CAPQAGENTGELFF. In DNA form, the CDR3 reads TGTGCCCCACAGGCGGGGGAGAACACCGGGGAGCTGTTTTTT.

To note about this clonotype: Being one base from a much bigger clone, this may be a read error. V usage is TRBV2 and J usage is TRBJ2-5; 7 bases map to TRBD2. This CDR3 contains 14 residues. From germline, CDR1 is SNHLY and CDR2 FYNNEI. The CDR3 is CASTFWGGPQTRYF. The DNA of the CDR3 is TGTGCCAGCACCTTTTGGGGGGGACCTCAGACCCGGTACTTC.

This clonotype appeared a few times. The rearrangement links TRBV3-1 to TRBJ1-1, with D uncertain. This CDR3 has 14 amino acids. V was trimmed by 1 base and J by 7 bases, leaving 13 bases between them. From germline, CDR1 is LGHDT and CDR2 YNNKEL (reference sequence). DNA of the CDR3: TGTGCCAGCAGCCAAGGATGGACTGCCCTTGAAGCTTTCTTT. Translating it yields CASSQGWTALEAFF.